Listed here are 5 T cell receptor beta chains from one sample, sequenced in a study of T cell responses to AZD1222 COVID-19 vaccine. The method was immunoSEQ multiplex PCR; TCRdb's version includes in-frame clones alone and lacks a portion of them. Here the sample spans 150,000 to 180,000 clones, 86% being singletons. Sequencing was performed on peripheral blood, taken on day 0 of MenACWY control vaccination. Receptor source: an adult in good health.

The chain combines TRBV29-1 with TRBJ2-7, with a weak D call TRBD2 (6 bases). The germline V gene encodes CDR1 SQVTM and CDR2 ANQGSEA. Trimming removed 4 bases from V and 8 bases from J, with 30 bases in between. The CDR3 spans 17 residues. The CDR3 coding sequence is TGCAGCGTTGCACATACAGAACAAGGGAGGACGGTAGCAAAGCAGTACTTC. It codes for CSVAHTEQGRTVAKQYF.

V and J are TRBV3-1 (or the pseudogene TRBV3-2) and TRBJ1-1, with a weak D call TRBD1 (5 bases). This CDR3 is 13 amino acids long. Looked up from germline, CDR1 is LGHDT and CDR2 is YNNKEL (reference sequence). V dropped 5 bases and J dropped 3 bases, with 10 bases sitting between them. CDR3 sequence reads: CASSNQGDTEAFF. The CDR3 nucleotides are TGTGCCAGCAGCAACCAGGGTGACACTGAAGCTTTCTTT.

The V and J genes are TRBV6-2 or TRBV6-3 and TRBJ1-6, with unresolved D. The germline V and J ends were trimmed by 6 bases and 10 bases, with 16 bases remaining between them. CDR1 and CDR2 from the germline V gene are MNHEY and SVGEGT. The CDR3 totals 14 residues. CDR3 amino acids: CASSSDILGSPLHF. As DNA, the CDR3 is TGTGCCAGCAGCTCCGACATTCTAGGATCACCCCTCCACTTT.

The chain is built from TRBV7-6 and TRBJ2-2; TRBD1 matches 8 bases. The germline V gene encodes CDR1 SGHVS and CDR2 FNYEAQ. The trim removed 0 bases at V and 4 bases at J, leaving 4 bases unmatched. The CDR3 spans 16 residues. The CDR3 coding sequence is TGTGCCAGCAGCTTAGCTCGACAGGGGAGCACCGGGGAGCTGTTTTTT. Amino acid sequence: CASSLARQGSTGELFF.

This chain uses TRBV7-8 with TRBJ2-2, with 7 bases lining up with TRBD2. This CDR3 region has 18 residues. V was clipped by 1 base and J by 2 bases; unmatched bases: 10. Germline CDR1 reads SGHVS; CDR2 reads FQNEAQ. CDR3 DNA: TGTGCCAGCAGCTTAGTCCTTGCGGGAGTTTTAAACACCGGGGAGCTGTTTTTT. This gives the protein CASSLVLAGVLNTGELFF.